A selection of T cell receptor beta chains follows, all from one sample in a study of graft-versus-host responses after intestinal transplantation. These TCRs' antigens remain unknown. TCRdb keeps only in-frame clones here, not all; method: immunoSEQ multiplex PCR. The sample carries 70,000 or so clones, around 82% recorded once. This sample comprised unstimulated CD4+ T cells sorted from spleen or lymph node cells, obtained before transplant. The receptors here all came from a human donor who was the organ donor for an intestinal transplant. The CDR3 runs from the conserved cysteine through the conserved F or W. D genes are given only for firm matches. Not all rows give a size; the values are once, few, many and, for expanded clones, a class.

D: .
V: TRBV5-4
J: TRBJ2-3
size: few
DNA: TGTGCCAGCAGACACAGGGTTGGGACAGATACGCAGTATTTT
CDR3: CASRHRVGTDTQYF

D: .
V: TRBV7-9
J: TRBJ1-5
size: .
DNA: TGTGCCAGCAGCTTAGATCGGGGGAAGCCCCAGCATTTT
CDR3: CASSLDRGKPQHF

D: TRBD2
V: TRBV11-2
J: TRBJ2-2
size: .
DNA: TGTGCCAGCAGCCTAGCGGGGGGGGTCATAGGGGAGCTGTTTTTT
CDR3: CASSLAGGVIGELFF

D: TRBD1
V: TRBV19
J: TRBJ1-6
size: .
DNA: TGTGCCAGTAGTATAGAACCCCGACAGGGGGTCTATAATTCACCCCTCCACTTT
CDR3: CASSIEPRQGVYNSPLHF

D: .
V: TRBV5-1
J: TRBJ2-5
size: .
DNA: TGCGCCAGCAGCTTGGTCGTGGGTTCGGGAGAGACCCAGTACTTC
CDR3: CASSLVVGSGETQYF

D: .
V: TRBV21-1
J: TRBJ1-5
size: .
DNA: TGTGCCAGCAGCAAAGGGGGGGACAGGGGTGGTCAGCCCCAGCATTTT
CDR3: CASSKGGDRGGQPQHF

D: TRBD1
V: TRBV2
J: TRBJ1-5
size: .
DNA: TGTGCCAGCACCGGACAGGCTTATCAGCCCCAGCATTTT
CDR3: CASTGQAYQPQHF

D: .
V: TRBV7-2
J: TRBJ1-1
size: .
DNA: TGTGCCAGCAGCTTAGATAGGGGCTTTGGTGCTTTCTTT
CDR3: CASSLDRGFGAFF

D: .
V: TRBV6-1
J: TRBJ1-5
size: .
DNA: TGTGCCAGCAGGGAGGGACTAAGCAATCAGCCCCAGCATTTT
CDR3: CASREGLSNQPQHF

D: .
V: TRBV2
J: TRBJ1-1
size: .
DNA: TGTGCCAGCATTGGCAGGGGAGTATGGAACACTGAAGCTTTCTTT
CDR3: CASIGRGVWNTEAFF

D: .
V: TRBV5-1
J: TRBJ1-4
size: .
DNA: TGCGCCAGCAGCCCGGGGAGTAATGAAAAACTGTTTTTT
CDR3: CASSPGSNEKLFF

D: TRBD2
V: TRBV19
J: TRBJ2-5
size: .
DNA: TGTGCCAGTAGCAGACTAGCGGGGGGGATACAAGAGACCCAGTACTTC
CDR3: CASSRLAGGIQETQYF

D: .
V: TRBV9
J: TRBJ2-5
size: .
DNA: TGTGCCAGCAGCAAAACCGGAGGAGGAGAGACCCAGTACTTC
CDR3: CASSKTGGGETQYF

D: .
V: TRBV13
J: TRBJ1-3
size: .
DNA: TGTGCCAGCTGTAGGAGGTACCTTGGGCTCTTGAACACCATATATTTT
CDR3: CASCRRYLGLLNTIYF

D: .
V: TRBV20-1
J: TRBJ1-1
size: .
DNA: TGCAGTGCTGGGCCAGGTACTGAAGCTTTCTTT
CDR3: CSAGPGTEAFF

D: TRBD1
V: TRBV5-1
J: TRBJ2-5
size: .
DNA: TGCGCCAGCAGCCCTTGGGTGGGGACAGACCAAGAGACCCAGTACTTC
CDR3: CASSPWVGTDQETQYF

D: .
V: TRBV7-2
J: TRBJ2-2
size: .
DNA: TGTGCCAGCAGCTTATTTTCCGACACCGGGGAGCTGTTTTTT
CDR3: CASSLFSDTGELFF

D: TRBD1
V: TRBV19
J: TRBJ1-6
size: .
DNA: TGTGCCAGTAGTATATGGGGGACAGGGGATTCACCCCTCCACTTT
CDR3: CASSIWGTGDSPLHF

D: TRBD1
V: TRBV30
J: TRBJ1-2
size: .
DNA: TGTGCCTGGAGCAGAGGACAGGGGTTGGGGTATGGCTACACCTTC
CDR3: CAWSRGQGLGYGYTF

D: .
V: TRBV6-4
J: TRBJ1-1
size: once
DNA: TGTGCCAGCAGTGACGCGGGGGGAGAAGCTGAAGCTTTCTTT
CDR3: CASSDAGGEAEAFF

D: .
V: TRBV18
J: TRBJ2-1
size: .
DNA: TGTGCCAGCTCATCTGGGACACCGAGCTCCTACAATGAGCAGTTCTTC
CDR3: CASSSGTPSSYNEQFF

D: TRBD1
V: TRBV6-5
J: TRBJ2-5
size: .
DNA: TGTGCCAGCACTTACCCCACAGGGGGAGGCCAAGAGACCCAGTACTTC
CDR3: CASTYPTGGGQETQYF

D: TRBD2
V: TRBV6-4
J: TRBJ2-2
size: .
DNA: TGTGCCAGCAGTGACTCTGGCGGGGGGGCGAACACCGGGGAGCTGTTTTTT
CDR3: CASSDSGGGANTGELFF

D: .
V: TRBV5-6
J: TRBJ1-3
size: medium-sized
DNA: TGTGCCAGCAGCCTAGGTATTGACAGACACTCTGGAAACACCATATATTTT
CDR3: CASSLGIDRHSGNTIYF

D: .
V: TRBV9
J: TRBJ2-2
size: few
DNA: TGTGCCAGCAGCGTAGAGACTAGAGGTACCGGGGAGCTGTTTTTT
CDR3: CASSVETRGTGELFF

D: TRBD2
V: TRBV5-3
J: TRBJ2-3
size: few
DNA: TGTGCCAGAAGCCGCGCCGTTAGCGGGGGGCCTAACTATCCCTCTCACACAGATACGCAGTATTTT
CDR3: CARSRAVSGGPNYPSHTDTQYF

D: .
V: TRBV5-6
J: TRBJ2-5
size: .
DNA: TGTGCCAGCAGCTTGCCCCCGTTGGGCGGGGAGACCCAGTACTTC
CDR3: CASSLPPLGGETQYF

D: .
V: TRBV4-1
J: TRBJ1-5
size: few
DNA: TGCGCCAGCAGCCACGGGACATACAATCAGCCCCAGCATTTT
CDR3: CASSHGTYNQPQHF

D: TRBD2
V: TRBV28
J: TRBJ2-5
size: .
DNA: TGTGCCAGCAGTTTATCGAGCGGGGGGGCAGAGACCCAGTACTTC
CDR3: CASSLSSGGAETQYF

D: .
V: TRBV5-5
J: TRBJ1-5
size: once
DNA: TGTGCCAGCAGCTTGAACACTAGGCTTAATCAGCCCCAGCATTTT
CDR3: CASSLNTRLNQPQHF

D: .
V: TRBV6-6
J: TRBJ2-5
size: once
DNA: TGTGCCAGCAGTTACCCTCGTGTCGGCCAAGAGACCCAGTACTTC
CDR3: CASSYPRVGQETQYF

D: .
V: TRBV6-1
J: TRBJ2-1
size: .
DNA: TGTGCCAGCAGTCAATCACTAGTTCATGAGCAGTTCTTC
CDR3: CASSQSLVHEQFF

D: .
V: TRBV9
J: TRBJ2-1
size: .
DNA: TGTGCCAGCAGCTCACCTGGGGGGACCTACAATGAGCAGTTCTTC
CDR3: CASSSPGGTYNEQFF

D: TRBD2
V: TRBV4-3
J: TRBJ2-1
size: .
DNA: TGCGCCAGCAGCCAAGTAAAGCGGGGGGTCTACAATGAGCAGTTCTTC
CDR3: CASSQVKRGVYNEQFF

D: .
V: TRBV6-5
J: TRBJ1-1
size: .
DNA: TGTGCCAGCAGCCTGGACTCGGAAGCTTTCTTT
CDR3: CASSLDSEAFF

D: .
V: TRBV19
J: TRBJ1-1
size: few
DNA: TGTGCCACGGCGAACCAGGGGATCGCCACTGAAGCTTTCTTT
CDR3: CATANQGIATEAFF

D: .
V: TRBV10-2
J: TRBJ1-1
size: few
DNA: TGCGCCAGCAGTCCCCAGGTTATCACTGAAGCTTTCTTT
CDR3: CASSPQVITEAFF

D: .
V: TRBV15
J: TRBJ1-4
size: few
DNA: TGTGCCACGTCCGAAGGACAGATAAATGAAAAACTGTTTTTT
CDR3: CATSEGQINEKLFF

D: .
V: TRBV4-3
J: TRBJ1-2
size: .
DNA: TGCGCCGGCAGCCAAGGACGAAGGTCAGGGACATCATATGGCTACACCTTC
CDR3: CAGSQGRRSGTSYGYTF

D: TRBD2
V: TRBV2
J: TRBJ2-3
size: .
DNA: TGTGCCAGCCTACTAGCGGTTTACACAGATACGCAGTATTTT
CDR3: CASLLAVYTDTQYF

D: .
V: TRBV11-2
J: TRBJ1-2
size: .
DNA: TGTGCCAGCAGCTTAGATCATAGCTATGGCTACACCTTC
CDR3: CASSLDHSYGYTF

D: TRBD2
V: TRBV5-1
J: TRBJ2-2
size: .
DNA: TGCGCCAGCAGCTCATGGACTAGCGGGGCAGCGAACACCGGGGAGCTGTTTTTT
CDR3: CASSSWTSGAANTGELFF

D: TRBD1
V: TRBV4-1
J: TRBJ1-2
size: .
DNA: TGCGCCAGCAGCCCCGACCCGGGACAGGGGGGCTATGGCTACACCTTC
CDR3: CASSPDPGQGGYGYTF

D: .
V: TRBV5-6
J: TRBJ1-1
size: .
DNA: TGTGCCAGCAGCTTGAGGGAGGAATTAAGGACTGAAGCTTTCTTT
CDR3: CASSLREELRTEAFF

D: .
V: TRBV12-5
J: TRBJ2-2
size: .
DNA: TGTGCTAGTGGTTTATTCGAAAAGACAGGGAACACCGGGGAGCTGTTTTTT
CDR3: CASGLFEKTGNTGELFF

D: TRBD1
V: TRBV19
J: TRBJ1-3
size: .
DNA: TGTGCCAGTAGTTGGGACAGACACTCTGGAAACACCATATATTTT
CDR3: CASSWDRHSGNTIYF

D: TRBD1
V: TRBV7-9
J: TRBJ1-2
size: .
DNA: TGTGCCAGCAGCCGGGACAGGGGGCCTTATGGCTACACCTTC
CDR3: CASSRDRGPYGYTF

D: .
V: TRBV15
J: TRBJ1-1
size: .
DNA: TGTGCCACCAGCAGGGGGACCTTGGGACAAAAGAACACTGAAGCTTTCTTT
CDR3: CATSRGTLGQKNTEAFF

D: TRBD1
V: TRBV5-4
J: TRBJ1-2
size: .
DNA: TGTGCCAGCAGCTTGGACAGGGGTGCCTATGGCTACACCTTC
CDR3: CASSLDRGAYGYTF

D: TRBD1
V: TRBV7-2
J: TRBJ2-2
size: .
DNA: TGTGCCAGCAGCTACCACCTGGGACAGGGTAACGGGGAGCTGTTTTTT
CDR3: CASSYHLGQGNGELFF

D: TRBD2
V: TRBV4-3
J: TRBJ2-1
size: .
DNA: TGCGCCAGCAGCCAAGAATCTCTGCGGGGGTCCTCCTACAATGAGCAGTTCTTC
CDR3: CASSQESLRGSSYNEQFF

D: TRBD1
V: TRBV7-9
J: TRBJ2-3
size: .
DNA: TGTGCCAGCAGCTTTGGGACAGGGCGGACAGATACGCAGTATTTT
CDR3: CASSFGTGRTDTQYF

D: .
V: TRBV7-3
J: TRBJ2-2
size: .
DNA: TGTGCCAGCGGACACAATACCGGGGAGCTGTTTTTT
CDR3: CASGHNTGELFF

D: TRBD2
V: TRBV19
J: TRBJ2-1
size: .
DNA: TGTGCCAGTAGTCTCCCGGGACTAGCGGTCAATGAGCAGTTCTTC
CDR3: CASSLPGLAVNEQFF

D: .
V: TRBV6-1
J: TRBJ2-1
size: .
DNA: TGTGCCAGCAGTGAACGTATACAGGGTAGGGGTGAGCAGTTCTTC
CDR3: CASSERIQGRGEQFF

D: TRBD2
V: TRBV2
J: TRBJ2-5
size: once
DNA: TGTGCCAGCAGCGGGACTAGCGGGGTGGAGACCCAGTACTTC
CDR3: CASSGTSGVETQYF

D: .
V: TRBV27
J: TRBJ2-1
size: .
DNA: TGTGCCAGCACCAATCTCGACAAGATCGATGAGCAGTTCTTC
CDR3: CASTNLDKIDEQFF

D: .
V: TRBV6-1
J: TRBJ2-1
size: .
DNA: TGTGCCTCGCGCCTGGGGCTCGTGAATGAGCAGTTCTTC
CDR3: CASRLGLVNEQFF

D: TRBD1
V: TRBV4-1
J: TRBJ2-6
size: .
DNA: TGCGCCAGCAGCCAAGATCAAGGGGGCTATGGGGTCCCTGGGGCCAACGTCCTGACTTTC
CDR3: CASSQDQGGYGVPGANVLTF